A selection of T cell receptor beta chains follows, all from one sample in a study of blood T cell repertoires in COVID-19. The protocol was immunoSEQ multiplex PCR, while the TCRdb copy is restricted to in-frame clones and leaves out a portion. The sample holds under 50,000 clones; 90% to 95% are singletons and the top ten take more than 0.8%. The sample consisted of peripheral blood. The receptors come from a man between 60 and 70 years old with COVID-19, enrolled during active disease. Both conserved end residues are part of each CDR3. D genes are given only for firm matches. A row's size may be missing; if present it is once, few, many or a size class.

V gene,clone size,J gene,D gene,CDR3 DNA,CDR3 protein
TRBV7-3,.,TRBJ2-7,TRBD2,TGTGCCAGCAGCTTAAGTCTACTAGCGGGAGTGTACGAGCAGTACTTC,CASSLSLLAGVYEQYF
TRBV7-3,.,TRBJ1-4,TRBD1,TGTGCCAGCAGCATAGAAACAGGGGGCCCCTTTTCAACTAATGAAAAACTGTTTTTT,CASSIETGGPFSTNEKLFF
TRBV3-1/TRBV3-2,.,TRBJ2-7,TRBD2,TGTGCCAGCAGCCGGACAGCGGGAGGCTCCTACGAGCAGTACTTC,CASSRTAGGSYEQYF
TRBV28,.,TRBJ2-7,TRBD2,TGTGCCAGCAGTTTTCTTAGCGGGACGACCTACGAGCAGTACTTC,CASSFLSGTTYEQYF
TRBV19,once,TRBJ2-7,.,TGTGCCAGTAGTGTGGCTGAAACTACGGAGCAGTACTTC,CASSVAETTEQYF
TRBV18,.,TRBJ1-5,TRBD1,TGTGCCAGCTCCCCTACTCCGGGACAGGGGAATCAGCCCCAGCATTTT,CASSPTPGQGNQPQHF
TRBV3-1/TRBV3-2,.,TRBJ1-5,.,TGTGCCAGCAGTCAGGTTAGCAATCAGCCCCAGCATTTT,CASSQVSNQPQHF
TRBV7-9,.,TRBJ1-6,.,TGTGCCAGCAGCTTAGCGCCCGGACTGGGGAATTCACCCCTCCACTTT,CASSLAPGLGNSPLHF
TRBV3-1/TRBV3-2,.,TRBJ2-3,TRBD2,TGTGCCAGCAGCCGGGGACTAGCGGGGGATCCGTCTTTACTCACAGATACGCAGTATTTT,CASSRGLAGDPSLLTDTQYF
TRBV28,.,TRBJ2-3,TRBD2,TGTGCCAGCAGTCGGCTAGCGGGAGGTCCAGGGGATACGCAGTATTTT,CASSRLAGGPGDTQYF
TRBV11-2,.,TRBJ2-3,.,TGTGCCAGCAGCTTCGTGGCTCGACTTGAACCTAGCACAGATACGCAGTATTTT,CASSFVARLEPSTDTQYF
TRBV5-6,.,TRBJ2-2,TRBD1,TGTGCCAGCAGCTTCGGCAGGGGGTACACCGGGGAGCTGTTTTTT,CASSFGRGYTGELFF
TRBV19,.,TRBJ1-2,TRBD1,TGTGCCAGTAGTATACAACAGGGGGCTGACTATGGCTACACCTTC,CASSIQQGADYGYTF
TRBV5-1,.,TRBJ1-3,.,TGCGCCAGCAGCGGGGCAGCTTCTGGAAACACCATATATTTT,CASSGAASGNTIYF
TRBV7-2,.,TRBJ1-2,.,TGTGCCAGCAGCTTGGGGCTAAACTCTAACTATGGCTACACCTTC,CASSLGLNSNYGYTF
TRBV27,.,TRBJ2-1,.,TGTGCCAGCAGAAGCGGTGGGAGTAGCTACAATGAGCAGTTCTTC,CASRSGGSSYNEQFF
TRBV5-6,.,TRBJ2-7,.,TGTGCCAGCAGCTTGCGAGGATACGAGCAGTACTTC,CASSLRGYEQYF
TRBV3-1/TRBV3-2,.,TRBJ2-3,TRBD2,TGTGCCAGCAGCCAATCAGTTCTAGCGGGCACAGATACGCAGTATTTT,CASSQSVLAGTDTQYF
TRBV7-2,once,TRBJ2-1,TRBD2,TGTGCCAGCAGCTTAGCGTGGACTAGCGGGAGGACTAAGCAGTTCTTC,CASSLAWTSGRTKQFF
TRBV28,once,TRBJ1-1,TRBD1,TGTGCCAGCAGTTTACAACAGGGGTATCTCTTT,CASSLQQGYLF
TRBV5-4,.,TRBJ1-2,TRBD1,TGTGCCAGCAGCTTACAGGGGACTAACTATGGCTACACCTTC,CASSLQGTNYGYTF
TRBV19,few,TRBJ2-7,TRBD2,TGTGCCAGTAGTACGACAGCGGGATACGAGCAGTACTTC,CASSTTAGYEQYF
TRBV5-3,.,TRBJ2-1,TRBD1,TGTGCCAGAAGCTTGGCGCCAGGGACAGGCGGAAGTGAGCAGTTCTTC,CARSLAPGTGGSEQFF
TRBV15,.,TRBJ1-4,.,TGTGCCACCAGCAGAGGACAGAGTAATGAAAAACTGTTTTTT,CATSRGQSNEKLFF
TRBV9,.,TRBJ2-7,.,TGTGCCAGCAGCGTAGGCTTAATGGATTCGGGAGAGGGGAGCTCCTACGAGCAGTACTTC,CASSVGLMDSGEGSSYEQYF
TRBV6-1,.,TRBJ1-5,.,TGTGCCAGCAGTGAAGATTGGGCTGGTCAAAGTTATCAGCCCCAGCATTTT,CASSEDWAGQSYQPQHF
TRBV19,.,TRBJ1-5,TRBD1,TGTGCCAGTAGTATAAGGACAGGGAGCAATCAGCCCCAGCATTTT,CASSIRTGSNQPQHF
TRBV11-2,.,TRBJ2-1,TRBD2,TGTGCCAGCAGCTCCTTCTCGGGGGGTTACAATGAGCAGTTCTTC,CASSSFSGGYNEQFF
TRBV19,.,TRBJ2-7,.,TGTGCCAGTAGTTCGGACAACAGGCCCTCTGACGAGCAGTACTTC,CASSSDNRPSDEQYF